This T cell receptor (beta chain) was retrieved from a study of control samples from healthy donors and cancer patients. Trimming cost V 8 bases and J 3 bases; bases outside gene matches: 10. This CDR3 is 14 amino acids long. Germline loops: CDR1 SNHLY, CDR2 FYNNEI. Libraries were prepared by immunoSEQ multiplex PCR; TCRdb keeps only in-frame clonotypes and omits some of them. This table has fewer than 100,000 clones, approximately 82% appearing once. This clonotype originated in a man aged 60 to 69 in good health. The V gene is TRBV2, the J gene TRBJ2-7; 7 bases align to TRBD1. The sample comprised blood. CDR3 region: CASAVGQTYYEQYF. The CDR3 DNA reads as TGTGCCAGCGCCGTGGGACAGACTTACTACGAGCAGTACTTC.